These 29 T cell receptor beta chains were sequenced from one sample in a study of blood T cell repertoires in COVID-19. Only in-frame clones appear in the TCRdb table, and some are missing; sequencing was by immunoSEQ multiplex PCR. The sample has about 69,000 clones, around 86% seen once; the top ten hold just under 2%. The sample was peripheral blood. The receptors come from a man younger than 40 with acute or convalescent COVID-19.

The chain links TRBV6-5 to TRBJ1-3, with unresolved D. V lost 6 bases and J lost 3, with 6 bases in between. The CDR3 totals 12 residues. Germline V gives CDR1 MNHEY, CDR2 SVGAGI. CDR3 region: CASRSYGNTIYF. The CDR3 DNA reads TGTGCCAGCAGGAGTTATGGAAACACCATATATTTT.

J is TRBJ1-3 and V is TRBV4-2; TRBD1 agrees at 9 bases. Trimming removed 4 bases from V and 3 bases from J; junction bases left unmatched: 4. CDR3 length: 15 residues. Germline V gives CDR1 LGHNA, CDR2 YNFKEQ. CDR3 sequence (DNA): TGTGCCAGCAGCCGCCGGGACAGGGTTGGAAACACCATATATTTT. Residues: CASSRRDRVGNTIYF.

This chain joins TRBV19 and TRBJ1-2; D not resolved. CDR1 LNHDA and CDR2 SQIVND come from the germline V gene (reference sequence). V dropped 5 bases and J dropped 4 bases, with 14 bases sitting between them. The CDR3 contains 14 residues. The CDR3 sequence is CASSSRRGGYGYTF. CDR3 coding DNA: TGTGCCAGTAGTTCCCGACGGGGTGGCTATGGCTACACCTTC.

This chain joins TRBV12-3 or TRBV12-4 and TRBJ1-1; D gene unclear. Deletions cut 7 bases from V and 5 bases from J, with 11 bases between. The CDR3 extends over 12 amino acids. CDR3 in DNA: TGTGCCAGCACCCCCAGTTTTACTGAAGCTTTCTTT. Its protein is CASTPSFTEAFF.

The chain links TRBV5-1 to TRBJ1-6; D is unclear. Per the germline V gene, CDR1 is SGHRS and CDR2 is YFSETQ. This CDR3 has 13 amino acids. Trimming removed 5 bases at V and 6 bases at J, with 9 bases between. The CDR3 DNA reads TGCGCCAGCAGGGTGGGAGGTAATTCACCCCTCCACTTT. Its translation is CASRVGGNSPLHF.

This chain uses TRBV6-1 with TRBJ1-2; no clear D. The CDR3 covers 16 residues. The ends were cut back, 0 bases at V and 4 bases at J, with 15 bases in the middle. Germline values: CDR1 MNHNS, CDR2 SASEGT. CDR3 nucleotides: TGTGCCAGCAGTGAAGCGGGTCGGGGTCTTGGCTATGGCTACACCTTC. Encoded protein: CASSEAGRGLGYGYTF.

The chain uses TRBV5-6 and TRBJ2-7, with 8 bases that match TRBD2. Germline V CDR1 and CDR2: SGHDT, YYEEEE. Germline trimming cut 4 bases from V and 0 bases from J; bases unmatched to any gene: 3. The CDR3 totals 14 residues. This CDR3 reads CASSGSGISYEQYF. The CDR3 region has the DNA TGTGCCAGCAGCGGTAGCGGGATCTCCTACGAGCAGTACTTC.

The count of this clone is one. The chain uses TRBV7-2 and TRBJ2-7, with TRBD2 identical over 10 bases. Germline CDR1 reads SGHTA; CDR2 reads FQGNSA. There are 15 residues in the CDR3. The J segment lost 5 bases and the V segment lost 6 bases, leaving 10 bases of the junction unmatched. The CDR3 DNA reads as TGTGCCAGCAGTTATTCTAGCGGGAGTAGACACGAGCAGTACTTC. Translation: CASSYSSGSRHEQYF.

This clone was seen at least ten times. The chain combines TRBV10-3 with TRBJ1-1; no clear D gene. The germline CDR1 and CDR2 sequences are ENHRY and SYGVKD. V gave up 2 bases and J gave up 5 bases, with 9 bases separating them. This CDR3 contains 13 residues. CDR3 sequence: CAISEGGWTEAFF. The CDR3 nucleotides are TGTGCCATCAGTGAGGGCGGGTGGACTGAAGCTTTCTTT.

The gene calls are TRBV19 and TRBJ2-7; 7 bases are shared with TRBD1. Germline V gene sequence: CDR1 LNHDA, CDR2 SQIVND (reference sequence). J gave up 2 bases and V 6 bases, and 10 bases lay outside the gene matches. The CDR3 extends over 15 amino acids. CDR3 coding DNA: TGTGCCAGTAGCCCAACTTTGACAGGGCCCTACGAGCAGTACTTC. Translation gives CASSPTLTGPYEQYF.

V is TRBV3-1 (or the pseudogene TRBV3-2) and J is TRBJ2-7; 9 nucleotides match TRBD1. This CDR3 comprises 15 residues. Trimming cost V 6 bases and J 2 bases; bases outside gene matches: 8. Looked up from germline, CDR1 is LGHDT and CDR2 is YNNKEL (reference sequence). The chain's CDR3 is CASRNSGTGTYEQYF. The CDR3 nucleotides read TGTGCCAGCAGAAACTCCGGGACAGGGACCTACGAGCAGTACTTC.

The chain couples TRBV2 to TRBJ2-3; D ambiguous. Germline lookup yields CDR1 SNHLY and CDR2 FYNNEI. The CDR3 has 11 residues. V was pared by 5 bases and J by 5 bases, with 5 bases between. For the CDR3, the DNA is TGTGCCAGCAGTCGACAAGATACGCAGTATTTT. Protein product: CASSRQDTQYF.

Of note for this clone: Other DNA variants within this sample encode the same CDR3. The chain links TRBV9 to TRBJ1-3; TRBD1 matches at 8 bases. Germline trimming cut 0 bases from V and 4 bases from J; bases unmatched to any gene: 6. Looked up from germline, CDR1 is SGDLS and CDR2 is YYNGEE. The CDR3 is made up of 16 amino acids. CDR3 coding DNA: TGTGCCAGCAGCGTAGGAGGCAGGGGGCTCGGAAACACCATATATTTT. It yields the protein CASSVGGRGLGNTIYF.

The V call is TRBV6-5, the J call TRBJ2-3; possible D gene TRBD2, 5 bases. This CDR3 has 13 amino acids. V dropped 7 bases and J dropped 5 bases, with 13 bases sitting between them. Germline assignment: CDR1 MNHEY and CDR2 SVGAGI. CDR3 in amino acids: CASTRLRGDTQYF. In nucleotides, the CDR3 is TGTGCCAGCACGAGACTACGAGGAGATACGCAGTATTTT.

The CDR3 DNA reads TGTGCCAGCAGCCAAGTCCGGCTAGTCTTGTCCCATGAGCAGTTCTTC. It yields the protein CASSQVRLVLSHEQFF. The chain combines TRBV3-1 (or the pseudogene TRBV3-2) with TRBJ2-1, with D hard to call. The CDR3 has 16 amino acids. Trimming removed 1 base at V and 8 bases at J, with 18 bases between. Germline values: CDR1 LGHDT, CDR2 YNNKEL (reference sequence).

The chain uses TRBV5-6 and TRBJ1-3; no clear D. This CDR3 spans 14 amino acids. Trimming left V 0 bases short and J 4 bases short, with 8 bases between. Germline V gene sequence: CDR1 SGHDT, CDR2 YYEEEE. The DNA for the CDR3 is TGTGCCAGCAGCTTGGCTCCGGGAGGAAACACCATATATTTT. This gives the protein CASSLAPGGNTIYF.

The CDR3: CASSSQVNNSPLHF. In nucleotides, the CDR3 is TGTGCCAGCTCAAGCCAGGTGAATAATTCACCCCTCCACTTT. The rearrangement uses TRBV18 and TRBJ1-6; the D is unclear. Germline values: CDR1 KGHSH, CDR2 LQKENI. The CDR3 runs 14 residues. Between the trimmed V and J ends, which lost 5 bases and 5 bases, there was a span of 10 bases.

The chain combines TRBV18 with TRBJ1-3; the match to TRBD1 covers 8 bases. This CDR3 has 17 residues. Losses at the gene ends were 3 bases for V and 4 bases for J; bases not matched to a gene: 11. Germline V gene data show CDR1 as KGHSH and CDR2 as LQKENI. CDR3 region: CASSPFELTGDGNTIYF. The CDR3 coding sequence is TGTGCCAGCTCACCGTTTGAATTGACAGGGGACGGAAACACCATATATTTT. Full variable domain (rest looked up from reference TRBV18 and TRBJ1-3): NAGVMQNPRHLVRRRGQEARLRCSPMKGHSHVYWYRQLPEEGLKFMVYLQKENIIDESGMPKERFSAEFPKEGPSILRIQQVVRGDSAAYFCASSPFELTGDGNTIYFGEGSWLTVV.

The V and J genes are TRBV18 and TRBJ2-1, with D tentatively TRBD1 (6 bases). V was shortened by 2 bases and J by 4 bases, with 12 bases between the two germline ends. Germline assignment: CDR1 KGHSH and CDR2 LQKENI. The CDR3 is made up of 15 amino acids. This CDR3 reads CASSPSGDGYNEQFF. DNA of the CDR3: TGTGCCAGCTCACCATCAGGGGACGGGTACAATGAGCAGTTCTTC.

The chain uses TRBV5-1 and TRBJ1-2, with 10 nucleotides matching TRBD1. After removal of 2 bases from V and 6 bases from J, the junction contained 7 bases not matched to a gene. Germline CDR1 and CDR2: SGHRS and YFSETQ. The CDR3 is 15 amino acids. CDR3 nucleotides: TGCGCCAGCAGCTTTACCGACAGGGGGCATAATGGCTACACCTTC. It codes for CASSFTDRGHNGYTF.

The chain uses TRBV7-6 and TRBJ2-6, with 11 bases identical to TRBD1. The CDR3 runs to 18 residues. Trimming took 1 base from V and 4 from J; bases not matched to a gene: 6. CDR1 and CDR2 from the germline V gene are SGHVS and FNYEAQ. The CDR3, as DNA: TGTGCCAGCAGCTTAGGGACAGGGGGCGCGGGAGGGGCCAACGTCCTGACTTTC. It codes for CASSLGTGGAGGANVLTF.

J is TRBJ2-5 and V is TRBV12-5, with TRBD2 matching 9 bases. J was trimmed by 3 bases and V by 7 bases; bases with no gene match: 12. Germline lookup yields CDR1 LGHNT and CDR2 FRNRAP. There are 16 residues in the CDR3. The CDR3 nucleotides read TGTGCTAGTGCCCGGGGTATTTTAGCGGGGGAAGAGACCCAGTACTTC. Its protein product is CASARGILAGEETQYF.

The rearrangement uses TRBV6-6 and TRBJ1-3; D might be TRBD1 (5 bases). CDR3 length: 16 amino acids. The germline gives CDR1 MNHNY, CDR2 SVGAGI (reference sequence). Between the trimmed V and J ends, which lost 5 bases and 0 bases, there was a span of 14 bases. CDR3 sequence: CASSRGRGGSGNTIYF. In DNA, the CDR3 is TGTGCCAGCAGTAGGGGACGCGGGGGCTCTGGAAACACCATATATTTT.

This clone has just a few counts. This sequence joins TRBV27 and TRBJ2-3; 7 bases agree with TRBD1. This CDR3 comprises 15 residues. Germline CDR1 and CDR2: MNHEY and SMNVEV (reference sequence). Germline trimming cut 7 bases from V and 3 bases from J; bases unmatched to any gene: 10. As DNA, the CDR3 is TGTGCCAGCACCCCAGGGGGAACAACAACAGATACGCAGTATTTT. This codes for CASTPGGTTTDTQYF.

This chain connects TRBV7-2 to TRBJ1-6, with 7 bases matching TRBD1. Losses at the gene ends were 3 bases for V and 7 bases for J; bases not matched to a gene: 3. Germline V CDR1 and CDR2: SGHTA, FQGNSA. The length of the CDR3 is 14 residues. The CDR3 sequence: CASSFRDSNSPLHF. CDR3 nucleotides: TGTGCCAGCAGCTTCCGGGACAGCAATTCACCCCTCCACTTT.

J is TRBJ2-1 and V is TRBV11-3; D call uncertain. The CDR3 has 13 amino acids. The germline V and J ends were trimmed by 4 bases and 5 bases, with 9 bases remaining between them. The germline V gene has CDR1 SGHNT and CDR2 YENEEA. CDR3 loop: CASSSLADNEQFF. The CDR3 nucleotides are TGTGCCAGCAGCTCCCTGGCAGACAATGAGCAGTTCTTC.

The V and J genes are TRBV27 and TRBJ1-5, with D perhaps TRBD1 (6 bases). Germline loops: CDR1 MNHEY, CDR2 SMNVEV (reference sequence). V lost 6 bases, J lost 7 bases, and 19 bases lay in between. The CDR3 is 15 residues long. The CDR3 reads CASSHHGQSGQPQHF. The CDR3 DNA reads as TGTGCCAGCAGCCACCACGGACAGTCGGGACAGCCCCAGCATTTT.

This clone was observed once. This chain uses TRBV15 with TRBJ1-2, with D tentatively TRBD1 (5 bases). Germline V gene data show CDR1 as LNHNV and CDR2 as YYDKDF (reference sequence). The CDR3 contains 14 residues. The germline V and J ends were trimmed by 4 bases and 6 bases, with 15 bases remaining between them. CDR3 sequence reads: CATSTRTTGHGYTF. In nucleotides, the CDR3 is TGTGCCACCAGCACAAGGACAACAGGCCATGGCTACACCTTC.

This chain uses TRBV6-5 with TRBJ2-1; 8 bases match TRBD1. Germline CDR1 reads MNHEY; CDR2 reads SVGAGI. The CDR3 has 14 amino acids. V lost 2 bases to trimming and J lost 7 bases; unmatched junction nucleotides: 4. This CDR3 reads CASSYRTGRNEQFF. CDR3 nucleotides: TGTGCCAGCAGTTACCGGACAGGGAGAAATGAGCAGTTCTTC.